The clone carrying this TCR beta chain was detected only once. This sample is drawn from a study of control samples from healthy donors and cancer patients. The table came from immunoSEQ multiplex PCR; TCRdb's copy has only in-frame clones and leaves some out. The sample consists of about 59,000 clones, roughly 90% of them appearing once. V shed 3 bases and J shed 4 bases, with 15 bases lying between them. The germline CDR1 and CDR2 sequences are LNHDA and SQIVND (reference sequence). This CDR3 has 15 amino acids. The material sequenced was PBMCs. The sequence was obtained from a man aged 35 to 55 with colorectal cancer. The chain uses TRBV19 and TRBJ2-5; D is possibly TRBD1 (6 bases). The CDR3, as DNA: TGTGCCAGTAGTATTGAGGTGCAGGGGCGAGAGACCCAGTACTTC. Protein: CASSIEVQGRETQYF. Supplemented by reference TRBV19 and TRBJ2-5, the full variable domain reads DGGITQSPKYLFRKEGQNVTLSCEQNLNHDAMYWYRQDPGQGLRLIYYSQIVNDFQKGDIAEGYSVSREKKESFPLTVTSAQKNPTAFYLCASSIEVQGRETQYFGPGTRLLVL.